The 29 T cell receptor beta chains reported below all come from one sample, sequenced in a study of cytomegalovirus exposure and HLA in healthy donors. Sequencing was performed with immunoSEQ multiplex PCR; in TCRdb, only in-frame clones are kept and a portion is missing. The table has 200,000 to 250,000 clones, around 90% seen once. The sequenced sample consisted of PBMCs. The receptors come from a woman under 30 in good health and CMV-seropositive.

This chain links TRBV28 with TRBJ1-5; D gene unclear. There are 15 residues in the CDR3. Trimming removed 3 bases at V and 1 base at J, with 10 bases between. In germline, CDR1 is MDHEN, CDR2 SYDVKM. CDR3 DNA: TGTGCCAGCAGTTTCGTCGTACAGAGCAATCAGCCCCAGCATTTT. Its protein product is CASSFVVQSNQPQHF.

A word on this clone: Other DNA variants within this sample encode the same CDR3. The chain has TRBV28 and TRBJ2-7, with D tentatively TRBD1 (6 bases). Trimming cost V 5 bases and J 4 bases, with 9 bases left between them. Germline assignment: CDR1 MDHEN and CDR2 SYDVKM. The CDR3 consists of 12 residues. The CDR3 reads CASSPRGYEQYF. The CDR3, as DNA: TGTGCCAGCAGTCCCAGGGGTTACGAGCAGTACTTC.

The CDR3 loop is CASRRLAGHYEQYF. The CDR3 DNA reads as TGTGCCAGCAGGAGACTAGCGGGTCATTACGAGCAGTACTTC. V gene TRBV28 combines with J gene TRBJ2-7; 10 nucleotides align to TRBD2. The CDR3 loop spans 14 amino acids. Germline CDR1 reads MDHEN; CDR2 reads SYDVKM. J gave up 4 bases and V 6 bases, and 6 bases lay outside the gene matches.

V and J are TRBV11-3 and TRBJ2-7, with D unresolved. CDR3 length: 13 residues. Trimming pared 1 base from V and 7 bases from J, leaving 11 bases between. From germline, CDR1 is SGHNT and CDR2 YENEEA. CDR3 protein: CASSLGPGWEQYF. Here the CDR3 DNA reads TGTGCCAGCAGCTTAGGCCCGGGTTGGGAGCAGTACTTC. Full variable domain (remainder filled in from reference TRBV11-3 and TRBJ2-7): EAGVVQSPRYKIIEKKQPVAFWCNPISGHNTLYWYLQNLGQGPELLIRYENEEAVDDSQLPKDRFSAERLKGVDSTLKIQPAELGDSAVYLCASSLGPGWEQYFGPGTRLTVT.

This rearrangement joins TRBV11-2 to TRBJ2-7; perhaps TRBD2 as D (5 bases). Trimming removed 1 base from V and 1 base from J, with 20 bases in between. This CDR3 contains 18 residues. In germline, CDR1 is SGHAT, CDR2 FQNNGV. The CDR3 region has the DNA TGTGCCAGCAGCTTAGGCCGGACCGGTGACTACAATTCCTACGAGCAGTACTTC. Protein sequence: CASSLGRTGDYNSYEQYF.

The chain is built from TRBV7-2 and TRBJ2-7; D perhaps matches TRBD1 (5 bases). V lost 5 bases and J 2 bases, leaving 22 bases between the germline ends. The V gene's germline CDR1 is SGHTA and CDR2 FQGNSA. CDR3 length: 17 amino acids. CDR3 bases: TGTGCCAGCAGCATTTTGAGTTCGAGGACAAGAGCCTACGAGCAGTACTTC. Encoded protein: CASSILSSRTRAYEQYF.

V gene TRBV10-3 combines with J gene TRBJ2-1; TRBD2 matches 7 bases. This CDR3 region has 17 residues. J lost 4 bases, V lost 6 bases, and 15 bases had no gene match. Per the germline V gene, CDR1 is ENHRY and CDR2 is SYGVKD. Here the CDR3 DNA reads TGTGCCATCAGATCGCCGGCGGGAGAAGGGATATACAATGAGCAGTTCTTC. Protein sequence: CAIRSPAGEGIYNEQFF.

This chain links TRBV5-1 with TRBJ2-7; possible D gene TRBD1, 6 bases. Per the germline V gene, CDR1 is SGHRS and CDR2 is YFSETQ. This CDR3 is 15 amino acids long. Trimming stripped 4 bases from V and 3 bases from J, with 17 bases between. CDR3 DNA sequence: TGCGCCAGCAGCCCCGTGAGACAGGCTGACTACGAGCAGTACTTC. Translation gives CASSPVRQADYEQYF. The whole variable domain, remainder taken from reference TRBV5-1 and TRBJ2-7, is KAGVTQTPRYLIKTRGQQVTLSCSPISGHRSVSWYQQTPGQGLQFLFEYFSETQRNKGNFPGRFSGRQFSNSRSEMNVSTLELGDSALYLCASSPVRQADYEQYFGPGTRLTVT.

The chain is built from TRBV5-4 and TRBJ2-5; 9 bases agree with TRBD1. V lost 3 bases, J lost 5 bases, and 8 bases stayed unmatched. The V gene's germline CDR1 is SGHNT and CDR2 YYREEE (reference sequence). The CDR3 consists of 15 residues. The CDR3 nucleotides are TGTGCCAGCAGCTCGGGACAGGGTAGTATGGAGACCCAGTACTTC. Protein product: CASSSGQGSMETQYF.

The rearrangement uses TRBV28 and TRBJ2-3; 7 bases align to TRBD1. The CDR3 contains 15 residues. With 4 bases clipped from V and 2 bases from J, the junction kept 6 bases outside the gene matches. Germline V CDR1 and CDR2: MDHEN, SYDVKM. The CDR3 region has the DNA TGTGCCAGCAGTTCCCCGGGACAGATCACAGATACGCAGTATTTT. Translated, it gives CASSSPGQITDTQYF.

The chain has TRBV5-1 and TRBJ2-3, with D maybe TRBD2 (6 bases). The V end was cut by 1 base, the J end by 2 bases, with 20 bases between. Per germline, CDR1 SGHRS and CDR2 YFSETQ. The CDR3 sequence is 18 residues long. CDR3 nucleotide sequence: TGCGCCAGCAGCTTGTACGGTCTGGGGACTGGACTCACAGATACGCAGTATTTT. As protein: CASSLYGLGTGLTDTQYF.

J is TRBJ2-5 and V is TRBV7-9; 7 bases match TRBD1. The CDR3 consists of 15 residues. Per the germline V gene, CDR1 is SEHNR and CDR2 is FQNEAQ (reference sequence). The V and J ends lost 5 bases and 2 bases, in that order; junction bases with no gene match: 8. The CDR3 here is CASSPPGQQQETQYF. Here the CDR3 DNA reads TGTGCCAGCAGCCCACCGGGACAGCAACAAGAGACCCAGTACTTC.

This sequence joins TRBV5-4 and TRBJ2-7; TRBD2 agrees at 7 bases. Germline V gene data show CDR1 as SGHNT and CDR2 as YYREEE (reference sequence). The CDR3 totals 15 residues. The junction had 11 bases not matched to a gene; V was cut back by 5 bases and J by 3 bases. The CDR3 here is CASRRGAGANYEQYF. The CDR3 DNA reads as TGTGCCAGCAGACGAGGTGCGGGAGCGAACTACGAGCAGTACTTC.

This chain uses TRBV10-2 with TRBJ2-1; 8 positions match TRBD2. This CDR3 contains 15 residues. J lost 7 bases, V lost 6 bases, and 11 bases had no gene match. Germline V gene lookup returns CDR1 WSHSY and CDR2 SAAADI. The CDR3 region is CASRGAGAGGNEQFF. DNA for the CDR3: TGCGCCAGCAGAGGAGCGGGAGCCGGGGGAAATGAGCAGTTCTTC.

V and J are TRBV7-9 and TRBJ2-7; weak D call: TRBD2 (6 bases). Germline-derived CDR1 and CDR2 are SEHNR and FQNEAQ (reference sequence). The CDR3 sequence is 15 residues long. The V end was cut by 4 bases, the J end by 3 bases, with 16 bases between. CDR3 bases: TGTGCCAGCAGCTCCGTCGGGGAGGTTAACTACGAGCAGTACTTC. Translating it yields CASSSVGEVNYEQYF.

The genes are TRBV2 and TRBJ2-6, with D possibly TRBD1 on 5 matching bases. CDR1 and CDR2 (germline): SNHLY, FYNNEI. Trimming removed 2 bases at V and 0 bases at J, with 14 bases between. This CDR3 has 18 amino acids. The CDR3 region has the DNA TGTGCCAGCAGTGAACAGGGTCTCTCCTACTCTGGGGCCAACGTCCTGACTTTC. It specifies CASSEQGLSYSGANVLTF.

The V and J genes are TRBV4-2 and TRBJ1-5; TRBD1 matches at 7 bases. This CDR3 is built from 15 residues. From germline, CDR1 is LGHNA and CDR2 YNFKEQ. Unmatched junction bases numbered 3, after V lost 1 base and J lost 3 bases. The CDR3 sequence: CASSQGDRINQPQHF. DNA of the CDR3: TGTGCCAGCAGCCAAGGGGACAGAATCAATCAGCCCCAGCATTTT.

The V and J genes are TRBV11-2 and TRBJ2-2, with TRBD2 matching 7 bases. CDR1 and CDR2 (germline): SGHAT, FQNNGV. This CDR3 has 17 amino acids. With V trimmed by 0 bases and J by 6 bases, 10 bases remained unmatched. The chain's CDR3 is CASSLDGGGTWAGELFF. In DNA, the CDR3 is TGTGCCAGCAGCTTAGATGGGGGGGGGACCTGGGCCGGGGAGCTGTTTTTT.

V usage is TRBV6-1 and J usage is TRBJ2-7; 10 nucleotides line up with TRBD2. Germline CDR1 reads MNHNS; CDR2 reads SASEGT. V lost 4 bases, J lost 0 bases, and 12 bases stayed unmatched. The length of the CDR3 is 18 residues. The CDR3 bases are TGTGCCAGCAGTGTAGCCCGCGGACTAGCGGCTCGCTCCTACGAGCAGTACTTC. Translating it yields CASSVARGLAARSYEQYF.

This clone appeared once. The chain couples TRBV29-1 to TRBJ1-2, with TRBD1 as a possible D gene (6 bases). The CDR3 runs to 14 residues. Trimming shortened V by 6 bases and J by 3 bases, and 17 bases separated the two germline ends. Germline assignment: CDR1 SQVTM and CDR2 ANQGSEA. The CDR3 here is CSVHRTEAYYGYTF. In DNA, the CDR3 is TGCAGCGTCCACCGGACAGAAGCTTACTATGGCTACACCTTC. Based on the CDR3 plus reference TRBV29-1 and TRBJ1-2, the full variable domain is SAVISQKPSRDICQRGTSLTIQCQVDSQVTMMFWYRQQPGQSLTLIATANQGSEATYESGFVIDKFPISRPNLTFSTLTVSNMSPEDSSIYLCSVHRTEAYYGYTFGSGTRLTVV.

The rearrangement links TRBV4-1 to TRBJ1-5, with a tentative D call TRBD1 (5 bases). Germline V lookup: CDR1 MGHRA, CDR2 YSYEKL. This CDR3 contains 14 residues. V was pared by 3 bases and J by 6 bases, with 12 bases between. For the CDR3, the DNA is TGCGCCAGCAGCCAGGGGGGAACGATTCAGCCCCAGCATTTT. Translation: CASSQGGTIQPQHF.

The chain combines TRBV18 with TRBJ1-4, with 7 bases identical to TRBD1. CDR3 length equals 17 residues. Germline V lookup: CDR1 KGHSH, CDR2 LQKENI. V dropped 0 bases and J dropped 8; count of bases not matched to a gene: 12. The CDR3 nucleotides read TGTGCCAGCTCACCACCACCATCAGCAGGGGGTAGGGAAAAACTGTTTTTT. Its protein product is CASSPPPSAGGREKLFF.

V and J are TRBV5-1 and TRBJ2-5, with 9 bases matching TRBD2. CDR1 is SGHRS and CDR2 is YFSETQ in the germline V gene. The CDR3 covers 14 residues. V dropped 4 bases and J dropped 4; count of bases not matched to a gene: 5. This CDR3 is CASSVGLAVETQYF. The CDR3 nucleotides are TGCGCCAGCAGCGTGGGACTAGCAGTAGAGACCCAGTACTTC.

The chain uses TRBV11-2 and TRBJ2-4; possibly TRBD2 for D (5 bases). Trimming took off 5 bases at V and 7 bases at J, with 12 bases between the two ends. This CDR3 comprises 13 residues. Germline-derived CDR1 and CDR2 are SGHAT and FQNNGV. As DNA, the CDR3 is TGTGCCAGCAGCCCAGGTGGGGAGAACATTCAGTACTTC. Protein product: CASSPGGENIQYF. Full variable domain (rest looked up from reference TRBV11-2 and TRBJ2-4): EAGVAQSPRYKIIEKRQSVAFWCNPISGHATLYWYQQILGQGPKLLIQFQNNGVVDDSQLPKDRFSAERLKGVDSTLKIQPAKLEDSAVYLCASSPGGENIQYFGAGTRLSVL.

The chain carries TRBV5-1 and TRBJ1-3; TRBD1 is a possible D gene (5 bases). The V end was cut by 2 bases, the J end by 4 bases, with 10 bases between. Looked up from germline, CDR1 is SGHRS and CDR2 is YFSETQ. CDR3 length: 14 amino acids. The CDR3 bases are TGCGCCAGCAGCTTCTCGGGGGACGGAAACACCATATATTTT. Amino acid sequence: CASSFSGDGNTIYF.

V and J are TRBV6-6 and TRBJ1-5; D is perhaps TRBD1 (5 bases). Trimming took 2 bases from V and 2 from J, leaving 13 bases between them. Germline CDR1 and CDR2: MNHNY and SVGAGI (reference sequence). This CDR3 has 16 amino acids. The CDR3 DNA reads TGTGCCAGCAGTTACGGAATCAGGGTTGGCAATCAGCCCCAGCATTTT. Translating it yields CASSYGIRVGNQPQHF.

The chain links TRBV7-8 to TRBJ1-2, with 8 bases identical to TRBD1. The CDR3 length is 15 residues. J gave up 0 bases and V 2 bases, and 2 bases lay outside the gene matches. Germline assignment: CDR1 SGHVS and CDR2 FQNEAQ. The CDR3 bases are TGTGCCAGCAGCTTACAGGGGGCGGCTAACTATGGCTACACCTTC. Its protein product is CASSLQGAANYGYTF.

CDR3 sequence (DNA): TGTGCCAGCAGCTTCGTGGGACTCACTGAAGCTTTCTTT. Translating gives CASSFVGLTEAFF. This chain links TRBV5-4 with TRBJ1-1; D might be TRBD1 (5 bases). The germline gives CDR1 SGHNT, CDR2 YYREEE (reference sequence). The CDR3 loop spans 13 amino acids. Trimming took off 2 bases at V and 4 bases at J, with 9 bases between the two ends.

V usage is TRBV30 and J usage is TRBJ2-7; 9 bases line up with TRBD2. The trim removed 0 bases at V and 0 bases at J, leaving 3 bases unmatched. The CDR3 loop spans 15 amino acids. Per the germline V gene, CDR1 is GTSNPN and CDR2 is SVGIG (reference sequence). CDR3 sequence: CAWSVQLAGSYEQYF. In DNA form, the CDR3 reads TGTGCCTGGAGTGTACAACTAGCGGGCTCCTACGAGCAGTACTTC.